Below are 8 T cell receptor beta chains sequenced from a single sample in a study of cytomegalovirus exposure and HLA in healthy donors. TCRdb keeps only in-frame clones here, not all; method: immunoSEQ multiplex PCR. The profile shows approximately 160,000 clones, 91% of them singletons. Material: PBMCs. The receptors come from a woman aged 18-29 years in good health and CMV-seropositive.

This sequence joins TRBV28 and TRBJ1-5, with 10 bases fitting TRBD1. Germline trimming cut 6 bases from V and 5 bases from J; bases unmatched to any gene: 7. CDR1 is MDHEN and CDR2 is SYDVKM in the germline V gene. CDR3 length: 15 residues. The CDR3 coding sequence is TGTGCCAGCAGACTCGGACAGGGGGTTTATCAGCCCCAGCATTTT. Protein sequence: CASRLGQGVYQPQHF.

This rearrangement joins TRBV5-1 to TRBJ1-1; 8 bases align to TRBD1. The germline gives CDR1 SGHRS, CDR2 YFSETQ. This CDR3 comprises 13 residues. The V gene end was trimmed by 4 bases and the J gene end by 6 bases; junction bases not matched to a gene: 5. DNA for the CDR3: TGCGCCAGCAGCATGGACAGGGTTGCTGAAGCTTTCTTT. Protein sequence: CASSMDRVAEAFF.

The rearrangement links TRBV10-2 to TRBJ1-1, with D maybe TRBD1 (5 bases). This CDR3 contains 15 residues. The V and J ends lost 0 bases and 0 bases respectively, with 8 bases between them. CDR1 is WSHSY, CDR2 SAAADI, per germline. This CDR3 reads CASSESQGMNTEAFF. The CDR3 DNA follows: TGCGCCAGCAGTGAGTCGCAGGGTATGAACACTGAAGCTTTCTTT.

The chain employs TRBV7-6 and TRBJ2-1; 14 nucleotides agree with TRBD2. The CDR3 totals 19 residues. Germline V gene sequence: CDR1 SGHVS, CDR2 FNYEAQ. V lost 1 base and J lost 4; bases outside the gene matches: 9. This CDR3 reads CASSLVRLAGGPSYNEQFF. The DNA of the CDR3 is TGTGCCAGCAGCTTAGTTCGACTAGCGGGAGGGCCAAGTTACAATGAGCAGTTCTTC.

The CDR3: CASSFNGGINQPQHF. The DNA of the CDR3 is TGTGCCAGCAGTTTCAACGGGGGTATTAATCAGCCCCAGCATTTT. The gene calls are TRBV27 and TRBJ1-5, with D possibly being TRBD1 (5 bases). The CDR3 has 15 residues. V dropped 3 bases and J dropped 4 bases, with 13 bases sitting between them. Germline CDR1 reads MNHEY; CDR2 reads SMNVEV (reference sequence).

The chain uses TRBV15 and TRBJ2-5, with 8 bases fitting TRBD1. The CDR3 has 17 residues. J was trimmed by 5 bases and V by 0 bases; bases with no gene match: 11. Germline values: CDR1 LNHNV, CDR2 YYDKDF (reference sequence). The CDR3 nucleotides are TGTGCCACCAGCAGAGACGCAGCAGGGGGCCAGGGGGAGACCCAGTACTTC. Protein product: CATSRDAAGGQGETQYF.

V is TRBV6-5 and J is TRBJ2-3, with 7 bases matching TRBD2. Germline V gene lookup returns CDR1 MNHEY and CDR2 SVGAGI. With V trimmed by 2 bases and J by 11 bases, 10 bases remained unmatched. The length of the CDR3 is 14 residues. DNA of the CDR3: TGTGCCAGCAGTTACGACAGAGAGCGGGGAGTGCAGTATTTT. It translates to CASSYDRERGVQYF.

CDR3 sequence reads: CASTRVSGNTIYF. Written as DNA, the CDR3 is TGTGCCAGCACGAGGGTCTCTGGAAACACCATATATTTT. The V and J genes are TRBV6-6 and TRBJ1-3; D ambiguous. This CDR3 spans 13 amino acids. Trimming stripped 7 bases from V and 0 bases from J, with 7 bases between. Germline V gene sequence: CDR1 MNHNY, CDR2 SVGAGI (reference sequence).